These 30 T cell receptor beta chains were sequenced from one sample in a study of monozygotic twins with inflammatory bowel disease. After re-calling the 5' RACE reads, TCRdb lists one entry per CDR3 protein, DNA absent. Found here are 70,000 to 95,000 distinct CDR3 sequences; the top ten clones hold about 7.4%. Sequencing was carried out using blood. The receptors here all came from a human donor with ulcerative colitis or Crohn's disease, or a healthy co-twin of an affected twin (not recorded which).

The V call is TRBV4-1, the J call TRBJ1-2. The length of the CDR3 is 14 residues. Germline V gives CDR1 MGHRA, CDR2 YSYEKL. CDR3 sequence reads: CASSKPNADYGYTF.

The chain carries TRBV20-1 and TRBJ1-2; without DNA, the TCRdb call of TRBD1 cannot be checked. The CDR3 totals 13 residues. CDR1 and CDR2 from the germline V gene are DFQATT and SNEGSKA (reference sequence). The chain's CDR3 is CSASTGIDYGYTF.

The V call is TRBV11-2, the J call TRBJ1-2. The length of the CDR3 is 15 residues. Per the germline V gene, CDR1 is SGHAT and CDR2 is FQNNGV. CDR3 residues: CASSLTGLRRERYTF.

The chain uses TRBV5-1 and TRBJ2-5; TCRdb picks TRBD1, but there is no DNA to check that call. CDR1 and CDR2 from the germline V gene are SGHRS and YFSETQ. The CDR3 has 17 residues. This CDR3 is CASSLARGAPVKETQYF.

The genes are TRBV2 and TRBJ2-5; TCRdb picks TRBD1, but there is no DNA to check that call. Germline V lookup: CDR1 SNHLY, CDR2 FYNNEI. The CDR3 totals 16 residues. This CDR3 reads CASSWFGGGTQETQYF.

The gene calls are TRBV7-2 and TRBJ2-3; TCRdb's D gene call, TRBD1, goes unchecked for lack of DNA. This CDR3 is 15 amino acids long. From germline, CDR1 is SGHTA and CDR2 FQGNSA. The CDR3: CASSLYVGRTDTQYF.

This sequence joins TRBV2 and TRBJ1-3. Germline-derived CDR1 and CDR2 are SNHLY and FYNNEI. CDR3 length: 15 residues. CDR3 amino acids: CASSEGYGAGNTIYF. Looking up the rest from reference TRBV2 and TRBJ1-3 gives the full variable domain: EPEVTQTPSHQVTQMGQEVILRCVPISNHLYFYWYRQILGQKVEFLVSFYNNEISEKSEIFDDQFSVERPDGSNFTLKIRSTKLEDSAMYFCASSEGYGAGNTIYFGEGSWLTVV.

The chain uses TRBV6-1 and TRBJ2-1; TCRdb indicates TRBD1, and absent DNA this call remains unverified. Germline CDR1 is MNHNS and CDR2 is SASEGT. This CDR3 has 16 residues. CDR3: CASTYNRGNSYNEQFF.

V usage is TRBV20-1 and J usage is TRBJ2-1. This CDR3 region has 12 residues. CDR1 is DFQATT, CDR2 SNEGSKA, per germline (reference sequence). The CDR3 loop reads CSAKKGTNEQFF.

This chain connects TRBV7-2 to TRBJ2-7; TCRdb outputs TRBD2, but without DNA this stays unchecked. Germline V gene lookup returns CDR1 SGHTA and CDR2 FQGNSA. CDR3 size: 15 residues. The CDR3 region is CASSLLGLASYEQYF.

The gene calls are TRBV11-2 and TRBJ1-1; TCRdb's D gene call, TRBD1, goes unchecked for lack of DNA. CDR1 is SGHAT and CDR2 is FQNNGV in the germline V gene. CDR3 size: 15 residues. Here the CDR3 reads CASSLALGGGTEAFF.

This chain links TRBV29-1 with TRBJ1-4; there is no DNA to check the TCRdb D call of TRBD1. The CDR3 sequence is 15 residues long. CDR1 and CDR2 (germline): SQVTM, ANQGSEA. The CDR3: CSVVSLLGGNEKLFF.

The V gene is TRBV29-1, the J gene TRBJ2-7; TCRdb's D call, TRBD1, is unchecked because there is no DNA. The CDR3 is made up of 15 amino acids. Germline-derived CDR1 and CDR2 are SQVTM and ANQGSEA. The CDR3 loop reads CSAKWDRGVVYEQYF.

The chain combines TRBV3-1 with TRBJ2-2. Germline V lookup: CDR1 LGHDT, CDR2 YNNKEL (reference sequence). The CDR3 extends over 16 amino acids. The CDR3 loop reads CASSQERRKNTGELFF.

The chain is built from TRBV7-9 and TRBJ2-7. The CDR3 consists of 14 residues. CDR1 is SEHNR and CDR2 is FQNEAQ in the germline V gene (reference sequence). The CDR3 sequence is CASSLPGSSFEQYF.

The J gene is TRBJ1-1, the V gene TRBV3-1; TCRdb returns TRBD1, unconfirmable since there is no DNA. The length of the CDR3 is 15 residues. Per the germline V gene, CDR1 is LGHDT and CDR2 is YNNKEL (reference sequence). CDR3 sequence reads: CASSPRDRPNTEAFF.

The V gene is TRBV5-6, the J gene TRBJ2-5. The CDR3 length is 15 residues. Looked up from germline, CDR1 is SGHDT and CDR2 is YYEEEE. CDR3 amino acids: CASSLITSDQETQYF.

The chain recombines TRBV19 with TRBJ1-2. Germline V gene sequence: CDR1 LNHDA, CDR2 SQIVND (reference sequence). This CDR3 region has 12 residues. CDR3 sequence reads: CASTTGGPDYTF.

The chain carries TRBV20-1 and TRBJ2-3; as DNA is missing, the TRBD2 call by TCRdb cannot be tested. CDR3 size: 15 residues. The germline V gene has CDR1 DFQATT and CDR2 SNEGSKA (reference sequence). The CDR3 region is CSARGGGLLRDTQYF.

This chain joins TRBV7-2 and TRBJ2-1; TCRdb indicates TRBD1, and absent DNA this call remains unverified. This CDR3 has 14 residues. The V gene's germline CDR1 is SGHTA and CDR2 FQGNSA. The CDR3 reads CASSPSGGAIEQFF.

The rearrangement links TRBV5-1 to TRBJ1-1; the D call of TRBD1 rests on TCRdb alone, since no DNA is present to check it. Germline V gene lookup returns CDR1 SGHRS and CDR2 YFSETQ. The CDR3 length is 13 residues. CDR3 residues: CASRIQGNTEAFF. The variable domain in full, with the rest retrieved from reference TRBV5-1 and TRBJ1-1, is KAGVTQTPRYLIKTRGQQVTLSCSPISGHRSVSWYQQTPGQGLQFLFEYFSETQRNKGNFPGRFSGRQFSNSRSEMNVSTLELGDSALYLCASRIQGNTEAFFGQGTRLTVV.

The CDR3 sequence is CASSQGITPYF. The chain uses TRBV12-3 or TRBV12-4 and TRBJ2-4; TCRdb lists TRBD1, though no DNA is available to test this call. The CDR3 totals 11 residues.

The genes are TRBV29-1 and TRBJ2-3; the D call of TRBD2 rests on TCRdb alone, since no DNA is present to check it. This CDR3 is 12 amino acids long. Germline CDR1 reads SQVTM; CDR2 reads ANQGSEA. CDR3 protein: CSERTNTDTQYF.

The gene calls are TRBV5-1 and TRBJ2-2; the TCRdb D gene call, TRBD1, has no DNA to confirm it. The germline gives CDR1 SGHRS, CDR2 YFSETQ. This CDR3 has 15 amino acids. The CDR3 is CASSLAVRDIGELFF.

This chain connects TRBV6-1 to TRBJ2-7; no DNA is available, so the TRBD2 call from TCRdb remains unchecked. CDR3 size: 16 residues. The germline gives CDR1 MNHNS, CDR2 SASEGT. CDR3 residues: CASTTVERGVPYEQYF.

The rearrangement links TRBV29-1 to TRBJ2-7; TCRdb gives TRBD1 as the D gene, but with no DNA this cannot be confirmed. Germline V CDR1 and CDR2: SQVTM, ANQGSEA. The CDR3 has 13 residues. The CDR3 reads CSVFVQGPYEQYF.

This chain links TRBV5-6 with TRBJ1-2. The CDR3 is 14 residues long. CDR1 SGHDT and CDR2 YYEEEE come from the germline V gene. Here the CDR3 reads CASSLWEGNYGYTF.

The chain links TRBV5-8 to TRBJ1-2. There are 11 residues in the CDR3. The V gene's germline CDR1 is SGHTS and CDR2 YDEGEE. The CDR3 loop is CASSFFHGYTF.

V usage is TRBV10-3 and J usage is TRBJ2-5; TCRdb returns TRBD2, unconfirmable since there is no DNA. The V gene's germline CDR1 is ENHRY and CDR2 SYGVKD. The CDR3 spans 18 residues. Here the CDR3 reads CAISELAGRTSGQETQYF.

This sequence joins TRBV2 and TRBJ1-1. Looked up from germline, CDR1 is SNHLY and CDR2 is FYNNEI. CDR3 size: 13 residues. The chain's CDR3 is CASIDMWRTEAFF.